This TCR beta chain was found in a study of OX40 agonist ivuxolimab in advanced cancers. Study context: Patients receiving dose escalation had hepatocellular carcinoma, melanoma, renal cell or head and neck cancer.

Exclusion of a patient followed from autoimmune disease history or systemic immunosuppression. On this clone: The antigen remains undetermined.

Notes on the study in general: The average count of expanded clones was higher among CD8+ T cells than among CD4+. Also showing low normalized T-cell clonal expansion were some of the nonresponders.

This CDR3 is built from 14 residues. The germline V gene has CDR1 LNHDA and CDR2 SQIVND (reference sequence). J gave up 4 bases and V 4 bases, and 3 bases lay outside the gene matches. Sequencing used immunoSEQ multiplex PCR; TCRdb keeps in-frame clones, though not all of them. The sample holds some 41,000 clones, 85% seen once. The receptor's source is an adult with an advanced solid tumor such as melanoma, head and neck, liver or kidney cancer. This specimen was CD4+ or CD8+ T cells sorted from blood, taken in a trial of the OX40 agonist ivuxolimab. The chain combines TRBV19 with TRBJ2-7, with TRBD1 matching over 11 bases. CDR3: CASSTGTGGYEQYF. The CDR3, as DNA: TGTGCCAGTAGTACCGGGACAGGGGGATACGAGCAGTACTTC.